This T cell receptor (beta chain) derives from a study of T-cell memory formation after mild COVID-19. Study observations and caveats: CD4+ bias marked clones expanding day 15 to 37, unlike balanced contracting clones.

Each CDR3 protein is one row after TCRdb ran MiXCR on the 5' RACE reads. The sample yields some 150,000 distinct CDR3 sequences, over 15% seen once. Comment on this clonotype: Its antigen remains unidentified.

The receptor was derived from an adult woman who had mild COVID-19 (a few samples of this study predate the infection). Cell type and time point are not known. Sequencing was carried out using PBMCs or a T cell subset sorted from them (not recorded which).

CDR3 region: CAISAGMGGRGEQFF. CDR3 sequence (DNA): TGTGCCATCAGCGCCGGAATGGGCGGGAGGGGTGAGCAGTTCTTC. The rearrangement links TRBV10-3 to TRBJ2-1, with TRBD2 matching 9 bases. This CDR3 has 15 amino acids. Germline V gene lookup returns CDR1 ENHRY and CDR2 SYGVKD. Germline trimming cut 6 bases from V and 9 bases from J; bases unmatched to any gene: 12.